The 23 T cell receptor beta chains given below trace back to one sample, sequenced in a study of T cell changes during pregnancy in multiple sclerosis. Assay used: immunoSEQ multiplex PCR; TCRdb lists only in-frame clones, some missing. The sample consists of around 80,000 clones, about 92% of them appearing once. Source: peripheral blood, taken before pregnancy. These receptors all stem from a female donor with multiple sclerosis, enrolled in a pregnancy study.

This clone was seen once. The rearrangement links TRBV9 to TRBJ2-7, with TRBD2 as a possible D gene (6 bases). The CDR3 has 15 amino acids. The germline V gene encodes CDR1 SGDLS and CDR2 YYNGEE. Trimming removed 1 base at V and 0 bases at J, with 11 bases between. The CDR3, as DNA: TGTGCCAGCAGCGTAACGGGGGACCGCTCCTACGAGCAGTACTTC. Translated: CASSVTGDRSYEQYF.

CDR3 amino acids: CASSPRQGTLTDTQYF. The CDR3 DNA is TGTGCCAGCTCACCCCGACAGGGGACACTAACAGATACGCAGTATTTT. The rearrangement joins TRBV18 to TRBJ2-3; 8 bases fit TRBD1. Germline V gene sequence: CDR1 KGHSH, CDR2 LQKENI. Trimming removed 3 bases from V and 3 bases from J; junction bases left unmatched: 8. This CDR3 spans 16 amino acids. The whole variable domain, remainder taken from reference TRBV18 and TRBJ2-3, is NAGVMQNPRHLVRRRGQEARLRCSPMKGHSHVYWYRQLPEEGLKFMVYLQKENIIDESGMPKERFSAEFPKEGPSILRIQQVVRGDSAAYFCASSPRQGTLTDTQYFGPGTRLTVL.

The chain recombines TRBV6-1 with TRBJ2-3; 9 positions agree with TRBD1. The CDR3 is 15 amino acids. V shed 3 bases, J shed 2 bases, and the junction held 3 bases outside the gene matches. In germline, CDR1 is MNHNS, CDR2 SASEGT. For the CDR3, the DNA is TGTGCCAGCAGTGACCGGGACAGGGCCACAGATACGCAGTATTTT. Its translation is CASSDRDRATDTQYF.

The J gene is TRBJ2-5, the V gene TRBV7-9; D not certain. This CDR3 has 12 amino acids. The V end was cut by 2 bases, the J end by 3 bases, with 4 bases between. Per germline, CDR1 SEHNR and CDR2 FQNEAQ (reference sequence). CDR3: CASSLTEETQYF. The CDR3 bases are TGTGCCAGCAGCTTAACGGAAGAGACCCAGTACTTC.

V is TRBV6-5 and J is TRBJ2-7, with TRBD2 as a possible D gene (6 bases). This CDR3 spans 16 amino acids. Germline values: CDR1 MNHEY, CDR2 SVGAGI. V lost 4 bases and J lost 0, with 16 bases in between. The CDR3: CASSLRGLDYSYEQYF. CDR3 DNA sequence: TGTGCCAGCAGTTTACGGGGACTGGACTACTCCTACGAGCAGTACTTC.

J is TRBJ1-2 and V is TRBV5-5, with D hard to call. This CDR3 spans 12 amino acids. The V end was cut by 2 bases, the J end by 6 bases, with 8 bases between. The germline CDR1 and CDR2 sequences are SGHKS and YYEKEE (reference sequence). CDR3 sequence: CASSFRADGYTF. CDR3 coding DNA: TGTGCCAGCAGCTTTCGAGCGGATGGCTACACCTTC.

The CDR3 is CASSSGQGGNEQFF. The CDR3 DNA follows: TGTGCCAGCAGCTCGGGACAGGGGGGGAATGAGCAGTTCTTC. The J gene is TRBJ2-1, the V gene TRBV5-4, with 11 bases lining up with TRBD1. V shed 3 bases and J 7 bases; nucleotides not matched to a gene: 3. The CDR3 has 14 amino acids. The germline V gene has CDR1 SGHNT and CDR2 YYREEE (reference sequence). The variable domain in full, completed from reference TRBV5-4 and TRBJ2-1, reads ETGVTQSPTHLIKTRGQQVTLRCSSQSGHNTVSWYQQALGQGPQFIFQYYREEENGRGNFPPRFSGLQFPNYSSELNVNALELDDSALYLCASSSGQGGNEQFFGPGTRLTVL.

This clone has a single count. This chain joins TRBV30 and TRBJ2-1, with 10 bases identical to TRBD2. The length of the CDR3 is 14 residues. Germline assignment: CDR1 GTSNPN and CDR2 SVGIG (reference sequence). The junction had 8 bases not matched to a gene; V was cut back by 4 bases and J by 8 bases. CDR3: CAWTLAGGVYEQFF. The CDR3 DNA sequence: TGTGCCTGGACTTTAGCGGGGGGCGTCTATGAGCAGTTCTTC. Complete variable domain (other parts from reference TRBV30 and TRBJ2-1): SQTIHQWPATLVQPVGSPLSLECTVEGTSNPNLYWYRQAAGRGLQLLFYSVGIGQISSEVPQNLSASRPQDRQFILSSKKLLLSDSGFYLCAWTLAGGVYEQFFGPGTRLTVL.

J is TRBJ2-7 and V is TRBV7-2; tentatively, D is TRBD1 (6 bases). This CDR3 comprises 15 residues. The V gene's germline CDR1 is SGHTA and CDR2 FQGNSA. V was shortened by 1 base and J by 5 bases, with 15 bases between the two germline ends. In nucleotides, the CDR3 is TGTGCCAGCAGCTTAGGGCCGGGCGAGGGGGACGAGCAGTACTTC. It encodes CASSLGPGEGDEQYF. The whole variable domain, filled in from reference TRBV7-2 and TRBJ2-7, reads GAGVSQSPSNKVTEKGKDVELRCDPISGHTALYWYRQSLGQGLEFLIYFQGNSAPDKSGLPSDRFSAERTGGSVSTLTIQRTQQEDSAVYLCASSLGPGEGDEQYFGPGTRLTVT.

V and J are TRBV9 and TRBJ2-3; the match to TRBD2 covers 8 bases. V lost 0 bases, J lost 3 bases, and 6 bases stayed unmatched. CDR3 length: 16 residues. Germline loops: CDR1 SGDLS, CDR2 YYNGEE. As DNA, the CDR3 is TGTGCCAGCAGCGTAGCGCACGGGGGGGTGACAGATACGCAGTATTTT. As protein: CASSVAHGGVTDTQYF.

V is TRBV5-6 and J is TRBJ2-3; TRBD2 matches 8 bases. CDR3 length equals 16 residues. Germline loops: CDR1 SGHDT, CDR2 YYEEEE. V was pared by 5 bases and J by 2 bases, with 10 bases of the junction left unmatched. Here the CDR3 reads CASSARISGDTDTQYF. CDR3 coding DNA: TGTGCCAGCAGTGCCCGGATTAGCGGGGACACAGATACGCAGTATTTT.

The J gene is TRBJ1-1, the V gene TRBV25-1, with 9 nucleotides matching TRBD1. CDR3 size: 15 residues. Germline CDR1 reads MGHDK; CDR2 reads SYGVNS. V trimming: 2 bases; J trimming: 4 bases; junction bases outside the gene matches: 5. The CDR3 DNA sequence: TGTGCCAGCAGTGAAGATCAGACAGGGGGCACTGAAGCTTTCTTT. This translates into CASSEDQTGGTEAFF.

The V call is TRBV5-1, the J call TRBJ2-7; 9 bases align to TRBD1. Trimming took 4 bases from V and 4 from J; bases not matched to a gene: 6. The length of the CDR3 is 14 residues. CDR1 and CDR2 (germline): SGHRS, YFSETQ. DNA for the CDR3: TGCGCCAGCAGCGCGGGACAGGGCGGTTACGAGCAGTACTTC. Residues: CASSAGQGGYEQYF.

The gene calls are TRBV7-8 and TRBJ2-7; D is possibly TRBD1 (6 bases). Germline CDR1 and CDR2: SGHVS and FQNEAQ. CDR3 size: 13 residues. The germline V and J ends were trimmed by 1 base and 4 bases, with 8 bases remaining between them. This CDR3 reads CASSLGTVYEQYF. The CDR3, as DNA: TGTGCCAGCAGCTTAGGGACAGTGTACGAGCAGTACTTC.

The gene calls are TRBV9 and TRBJ1-2; maybe TRBD1 (6 bases). Trimming stripped 3 bases from V and 4 bases from J, with 13 bases between. This CDR3 has 14 residues. Germline V gene sequence: CDR1 SGDLS, CDR2 YYNGEE. The CDR3 loop is CASSAQDSLYGYTF. The CDR3 nucleotides read TGTGCCAGCAGCGCTCAGGACAGCCTCTATGGCTACACCTTC.

This chain's CDR3 is CASSSGASGTYEQYF. CDR3 nucleotide sequence: TGTGCCAGCAGTTCTGGGGCTAGCGGGACCTACGAGCAGTACTTC. V gene TRBV6-5 combines with J gene TRBJ2-7; 9 bases match TRBD2. The V gene end was trimmed by 4 bases and the J gene end by 2 bases; junction bases not matched to a gene: 6. This CDR3 has 15 residues. The V gene's germline CDR1 is MNHEY and CDR2 SVGAGI.

The chain employs TRBV6-6 and TRBJ1-5; TRBD1 matches 10 bases. Unmatched junction bases numbered 6, after V lost 6 bases and J lost 1 base. This CDR3 is 16 amino acids long. Germline CDR1 reads MNHNY; CDR2 reads SVGAGI (reference sequence). CDR3 nucleotides: TGTGCCAGCAGGGGGACAGGGGACATGAGCAATCAGCCCCAGCATTTT. Its translation is CASRGTGDMSNQPQHF.

The rearrangement uses TRBV7-2 and TRBJ1-3; no definite D call. This CDR3 comprises 13 residues. The V end lost 0 bases, the J end lost 9 bases, and 9 bases lay between the germline ends. Germline CDR1 SGHTA, CDR2 FQGNSA. CDR3 nucleotide sequence: TGTGCCAGCAGCTTAGCGGCTCCCCGCACCATATATTTT. It codes for CASSLAAPRTIYF.

This sequence joins TRBV4-1 and TRBJ1-1; D is perhaps TRBD1 (5 bases). Germline-derived CDR1 and CDR2 are MGHRA and YSYEKL. V shed 1 base and J shed 4 bases, with 10 bases lying between them. The CDR3 has 14 amino acids. CDR3 sequence: CASSQAWGGTEAFF. In nucleotides, the CDR3 is TGCGCCAGCAGCCAAGCGTGGGGGGGCACTGAAGCTTTCTTT.

Only one count was recorded for this clone. The chain is built from TRBV7-3 and TRBJ2-6; 9 bases line up with TRBD1. The CDR3 has 19 residues. Trimming took 5 bases from V and 1 from J; bases not matched to a gene: 12. Germline CDR1 and CDR2: SGHTA and FQGTGA. Written as DNA, the CDR3 is TGTGCCAGCAGCCCCCAGGGACAGGGTCTATCGTCTGGGGCCAACGTCCTGACTTTC. It yields the protein CASSPQGQGLSSGANVLTF.

This chain uses TRBV7-2 with TRBJ1-5; a possible D gene is TRBD1 (5 bases). This CDR3 has 15 residues. V lost 5 bases to trimming and J lost 1 base, with 12 bases between them. CDR1 is SGHTA and CDR2 is FQGNSA in the germline V gene. In DNA, the CDR3 is TGTGCCAGCAGCAAGACAGTCCTGAGCAATCAGCCCCAGCATTTT. Protein product: CASSKTVLSNQPQHF.

V and J are TRBV19 and TRBJ1-1, with TRBD1 as a possible D gene (5 bases). V was clipped by 4 bases and J by 0 bases, with 15 bases between them. The germline CDR1 and CDR2 sequences are LNHDA and SQIVND (reference sequence). The CDR3 has 16 residues. The CDR3 protein is CASSTPGFSMNTEAFF. In DNA, the CDR3 is TGTGCCAGTAGTACCCCAGGGTTCAGTATGAACACTGAAGCTTTCTTT.

The V gene is TRBV6-1, the J gene TRBJ2-5; maybe TRBD1 (5 bases). V was clipped by 8 bases and J by 6 bases, with 13 bases between them. CDR3 length: 12 amino acids. Germline CDR1 is MNHNS and CDR2 is SASEGT. The CDR3 nucleotides are TGTGCCAGCGGGGCCCGCTGGCAGACCCAGTACTTC. As protein: CASGARWQTQYF.